A single sample gave rise to the 8 T cell receptor beta chains below, sequenced in a study of blood T cell repertoires in COVID-19. The repertoire was sequenced with immunoSEQ multiplex PCR; TCRdb's copy has only in-frame clones and lacks some. Among over 350,000 clones, roughly nine tenths were seen once, and the ten largest hold 0.86%. Sequenced: PBMCs or T cells enriched from blood (not recorded which). These receptors all stem from a woman aged 40 to 55 who had been exposed to COVID-19.

The chain has TRBV30 and TRBJ2-7; D may be TRBD2 (5 bases). Trimming shortened V by 0 bases and J by 8 bases, and 20 bases separated the two germline ends. This CDR3 comprises 15 residues. The germline V gene encodes CDR1 GTSNPN and CDR2 SVGIG (reference sequence). CDR3 bases: TGTGCCTGGAGTGTTAATTCGGGGTTACCCGCGAAGCAGTACTTC. Its protein product is CAWSVNSGLPAKQYF. The variable domain in full, completed from reference TRBV30 and TRBJ2-7, reads SQTIHQWPATLVQPVGSPLSLECTVEGTSNPNLYWYRQAAGRGLQLLFYSVGIGQISSEVPQNLSASRPQDRQFILSSKKLLLSDSGFYLCAWSVNSGLPAKQYFGPGTRLTVT.

V gene TRBV5-1 combines with J gene TRBJ1-2; D is ambiguous. In germline, CDR1 is SGHRS, CDR2 YFSETQ. Trimming removed 4 bases at V and 4 bases at J, with 14 bases between. This CDR3 contains 14 residues. CDR3 region: CASSPESGVYGYTF. CDR3 nucleotides: TGCGCCAGCAGCCCTGAGTCTGGAGTCTATGGCTACACCTTC.

This chain uses TRBV18 with TRBJ1-2; no firm D call. CDR1 KGHSH and CDR2 LQKENI come from the germline V gene. This CDR3 is 21 amino acids long. V lost 0 bases and J 0 bases, leaving 26 bases between the germline ends. The CDR3 loop is CASSPPMALARPRSPNYGYTF. The DNA for the CDR3 is TGTGCCAGCTCACCACCGATGGCCCTCGCCAGGCCACGTTCGCCTAACTATGGCTACACCTTC.

Comments on this clone: The same CDR3 also results from other DNA sequences found in this sample. The gene calls are TRBV18 and TRBJ1-5, with 8 bases identical to TRBD1. Losses at the gene ends were 3 bases for V and 2 bases for J; bases not matched to a gene: 0. Per germline, CDR1 KGHSH and CDR2 LQKENI. CDR3 length equals 14 residues. The CDR3 region has the DNA TGTGCCAGCTCACCGGACAGGGGCAATCAGCCCCAGCATTTT. Translating it yields CASSPDRGNQPQHF.

Only a few counts were recorded for this clone. The chain employs TRBV23-1 and TRBJ1-2; D call uncertain. TRBV23-1 is an ORF, and what it does is uncertain. V was shortened by 3 bases and J by 7 bases, with 21 bases between the two germline ends. The CDR3 length is 16 residues. In nucleotides, the CDR3 is TGCGCCAGCAGTCACCCTCTTCCTCGGGGATGTGGTGGCTACACCTTC. It is translated as CASSHPLPRGCGGYTF.

This clone has ten or more counts. J is TRBJ2-7 and V is TRBV7-6; TRBD1 aligns across 8 bases. The junction had 9 bases not matched to a gene; V was cut back by 8 bases and J by 6 bases. This CDR3 comprises 13 residues. Germline V gene data show CDR1 as SGHVS and CDR2 as FNYEAQ. The CDR3 DNA follows: TGTGCCAGCGGGGCCGGGACAGGTACCGAGCAGTACTTC. Protein: CASGAGTGTEQYF.

The chain couples TRBV27 to TRBJ2-7; 10 bases are a match to TRBD2. This CDR3 is 17 amino acids long. Germline V CDR1 and CDR2: MNHEY, SMNVEV (reference sequence). V dropped 7 bases and J dropped 3; count of bases not matched to a gene: 15. CDR3: CASIKIPTSGFVYEQYF. The CDR3 DNA reads TGTGCCAGCATCAAAATCCCGACTAGCGGGTTTGTCTACGAGCAGTACTTC.

The chain has TRBV5-6 and TRBJ1-1; perhaps TRBD1 as D (5 bases). V lost 9 bases and J 0 bases, leaving 12 bases between the germline ends. Germline V CDR1 and CDR2: SGHDT, YYEEEE. The CDR3 runs 13 residues. The CDR3 protein is CATTGGMNTEAFF. CDR3 nucleotide sequence: TGTGCCACTACAGGTGGAATGAACACTGAAGCTTTCTTT.